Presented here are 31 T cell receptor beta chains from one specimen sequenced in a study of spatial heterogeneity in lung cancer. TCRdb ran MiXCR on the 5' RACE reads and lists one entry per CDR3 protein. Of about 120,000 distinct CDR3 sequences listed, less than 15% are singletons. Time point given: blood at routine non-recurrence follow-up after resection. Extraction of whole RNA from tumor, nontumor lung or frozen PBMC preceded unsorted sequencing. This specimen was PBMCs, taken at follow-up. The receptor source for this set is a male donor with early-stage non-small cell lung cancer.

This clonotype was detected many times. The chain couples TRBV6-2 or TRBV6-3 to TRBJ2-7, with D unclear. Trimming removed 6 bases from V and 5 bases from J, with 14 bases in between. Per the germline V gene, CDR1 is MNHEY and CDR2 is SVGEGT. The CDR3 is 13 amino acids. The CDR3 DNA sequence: TGTGCCAGCAGAACTGTAGGACCTGACGAGCAGTACTTC. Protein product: CASRTVGPDEQYF.

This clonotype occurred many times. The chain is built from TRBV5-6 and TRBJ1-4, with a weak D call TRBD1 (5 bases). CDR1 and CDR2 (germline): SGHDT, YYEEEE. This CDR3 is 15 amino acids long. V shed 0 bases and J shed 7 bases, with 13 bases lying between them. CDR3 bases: TGTGCCAGCAGCTTGGTTCGGGGCAGCGGTGAAAAACTGTTTTTT. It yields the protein CASSLVRGSGEKLFF.

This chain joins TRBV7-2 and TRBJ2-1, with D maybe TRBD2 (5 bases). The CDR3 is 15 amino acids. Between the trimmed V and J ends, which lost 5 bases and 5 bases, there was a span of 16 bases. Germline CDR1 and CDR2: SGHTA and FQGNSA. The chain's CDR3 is CASSTLVGVHNEQFF. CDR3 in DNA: TGTGCCAGCAGCACCCTAGTGGGAGTCCACAATGAGCAGTTCTTC.

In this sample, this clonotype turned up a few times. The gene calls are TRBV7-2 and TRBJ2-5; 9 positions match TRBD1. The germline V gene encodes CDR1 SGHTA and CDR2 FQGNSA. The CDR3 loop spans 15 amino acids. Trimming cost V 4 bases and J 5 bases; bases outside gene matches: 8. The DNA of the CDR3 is TGTGCCAGCAGCTCCCACCTACAGGGGGCGGAGACCCAGTACTTC. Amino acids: CASSSHLQGAETQYF.

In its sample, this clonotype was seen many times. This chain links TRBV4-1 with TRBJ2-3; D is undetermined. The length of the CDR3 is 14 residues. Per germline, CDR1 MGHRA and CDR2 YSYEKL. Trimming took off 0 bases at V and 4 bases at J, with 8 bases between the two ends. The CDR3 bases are TGCGCCAGCAGCCAAGAAGGAAGGGCAGATACGCAGTATTTT. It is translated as CASSQEGRADTQYF.

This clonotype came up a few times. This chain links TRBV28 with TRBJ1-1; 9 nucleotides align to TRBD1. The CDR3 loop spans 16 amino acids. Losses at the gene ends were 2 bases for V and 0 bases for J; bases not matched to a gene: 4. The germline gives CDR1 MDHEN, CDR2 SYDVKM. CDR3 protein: CASSLRTGVVNTEAFF. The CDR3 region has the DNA TGTGCCAGCAGTTTAAGGACAGGGGTCGTGAACACTGAAGCTTTCTTT.

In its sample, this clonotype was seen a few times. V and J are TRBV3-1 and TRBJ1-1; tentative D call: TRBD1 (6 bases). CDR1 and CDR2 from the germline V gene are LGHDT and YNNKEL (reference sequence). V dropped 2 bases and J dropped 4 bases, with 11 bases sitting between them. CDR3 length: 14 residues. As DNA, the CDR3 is TGTGCCAGCAGCCAACAGGGGACGACCACTGAAGCTTTCTTT. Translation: CASSQQGTTTEAFF.

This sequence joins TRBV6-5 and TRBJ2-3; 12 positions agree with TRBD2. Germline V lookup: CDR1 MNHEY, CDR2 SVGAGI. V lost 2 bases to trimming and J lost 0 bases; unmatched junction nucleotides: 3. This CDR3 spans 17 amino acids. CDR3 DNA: TGTGCCAGCAGTTACGCTAGCGGGGGGGTTAGCACAGATACGCAGTATTTT. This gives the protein CASSYASGGVSTDTQYF.

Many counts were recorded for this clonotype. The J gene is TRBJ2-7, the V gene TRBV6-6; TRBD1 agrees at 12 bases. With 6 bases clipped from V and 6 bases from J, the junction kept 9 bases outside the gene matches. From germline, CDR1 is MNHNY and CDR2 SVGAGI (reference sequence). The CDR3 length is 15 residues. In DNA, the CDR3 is TGTGCCAGCAGGCCCTCCGGGACAGGGGGCGGCGAGCAGTACTTC. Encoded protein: CASRPSGTGGGEQYF.

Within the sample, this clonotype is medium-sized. The DNA for the CDR3 is TGTGCCAGCAGATTAAGAGGGGAGGGCAGGACATCCTACAATGAGCAGTTCTTC. Protein: CASRLRGEGRTSYNEQFF. The V call is TRBV13, the J call TRBJ2-1; 7 bases are shared with TRBD2. The CDR3 is 18 amino acids. The germline gives CDR1 PRHDT, CDR2 FYEKMQ (reference sequence). V lost 6 bases, J lost 1 base, and 15 bases stayed unmatched.

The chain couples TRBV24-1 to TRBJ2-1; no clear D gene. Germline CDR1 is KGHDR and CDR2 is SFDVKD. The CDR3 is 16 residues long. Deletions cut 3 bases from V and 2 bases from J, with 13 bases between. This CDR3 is CATSDTGRMTYNEQFF. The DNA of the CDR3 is TGTGCCACCAGTGATACCGGACGGATGACCTACAATGAGCAGTTCTTC.

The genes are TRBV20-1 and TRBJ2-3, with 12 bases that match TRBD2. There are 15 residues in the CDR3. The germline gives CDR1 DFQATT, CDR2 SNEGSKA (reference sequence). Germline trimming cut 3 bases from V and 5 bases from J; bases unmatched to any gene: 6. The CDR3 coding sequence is TGCAGTGCTAGTAGGACTAGCGGGGTAGGAGATACGCAGTATTTT. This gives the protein CSASRTSGVGDTQYF.

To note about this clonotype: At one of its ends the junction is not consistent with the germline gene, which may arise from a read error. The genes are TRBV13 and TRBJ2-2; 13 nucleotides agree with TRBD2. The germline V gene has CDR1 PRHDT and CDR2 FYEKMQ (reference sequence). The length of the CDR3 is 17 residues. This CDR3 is CTSRPRTSGGNTGELFF. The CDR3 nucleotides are TGTACCAGCAGACCTAGGACTAGCGGGGGGAACACCGGGGAGCTGTTTTTT.

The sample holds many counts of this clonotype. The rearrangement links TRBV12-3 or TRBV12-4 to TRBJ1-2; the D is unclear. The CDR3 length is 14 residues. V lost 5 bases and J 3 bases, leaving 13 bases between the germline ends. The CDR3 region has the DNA TGTGCCAGCAGTCCGGGCCGGGGAGACTATGGCTACACCTTC. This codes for CASSPGRGDYGYTF.

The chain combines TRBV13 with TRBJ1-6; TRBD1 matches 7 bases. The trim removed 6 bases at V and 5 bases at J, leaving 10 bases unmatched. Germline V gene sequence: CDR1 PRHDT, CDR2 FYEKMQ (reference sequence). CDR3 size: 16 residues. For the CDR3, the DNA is TGTGCCAGCAGTTCTACCGGGACAGCCCATAATTCACCCCTCCACTTT. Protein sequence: CASSSTGTAHNSPLHF.

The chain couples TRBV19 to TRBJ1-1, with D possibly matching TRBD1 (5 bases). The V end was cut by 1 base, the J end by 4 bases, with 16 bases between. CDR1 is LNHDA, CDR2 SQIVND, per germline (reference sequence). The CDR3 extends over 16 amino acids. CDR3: CASSIGRGRYSTEAFF. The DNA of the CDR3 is TGTGCCAGTAGTATAGGTCGGGGACGGTATTCCACTGAAGCTTTCTTT.

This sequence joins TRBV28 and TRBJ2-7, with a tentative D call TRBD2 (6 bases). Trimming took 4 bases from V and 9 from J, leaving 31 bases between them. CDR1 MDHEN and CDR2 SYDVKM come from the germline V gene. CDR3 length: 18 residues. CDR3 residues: CASSSGTTLGGANSRQYF. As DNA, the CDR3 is TGTGCCAGCAGTTCTGGAACCACCCTAGGCGGGGCAAATAGTAGGCAGTACTTC.

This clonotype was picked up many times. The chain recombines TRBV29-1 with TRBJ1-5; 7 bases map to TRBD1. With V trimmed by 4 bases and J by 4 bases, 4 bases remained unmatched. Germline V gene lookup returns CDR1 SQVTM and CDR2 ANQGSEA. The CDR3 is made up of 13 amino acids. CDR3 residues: CSVAGQENQPQHF. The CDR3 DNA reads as TGCAGCGTTGCCGGACAGGAGAATCAGCCCCAGCATTTT.

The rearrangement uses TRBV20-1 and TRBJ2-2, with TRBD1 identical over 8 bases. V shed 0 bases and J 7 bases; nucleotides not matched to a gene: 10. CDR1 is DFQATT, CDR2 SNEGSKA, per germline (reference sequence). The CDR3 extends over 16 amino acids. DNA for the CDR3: TGCAGTGCTAGAGACCCCGCAGGGGGCGCGAACGGGGAGCTGTTTTTT. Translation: CSARDPAGGANGELFF.

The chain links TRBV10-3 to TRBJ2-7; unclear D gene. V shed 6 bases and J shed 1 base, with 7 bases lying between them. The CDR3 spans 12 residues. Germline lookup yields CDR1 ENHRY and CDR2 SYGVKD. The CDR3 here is CAISPDSYEQYF. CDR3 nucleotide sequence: TGTGCCATCAGCCCCGATTCCTACGAGCAGTACTTC.

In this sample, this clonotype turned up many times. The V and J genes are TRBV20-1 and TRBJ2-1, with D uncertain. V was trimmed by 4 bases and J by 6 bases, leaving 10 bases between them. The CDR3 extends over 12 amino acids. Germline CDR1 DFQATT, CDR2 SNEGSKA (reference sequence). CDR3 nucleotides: TGCAGTGCTATCCCGGGCTTCAATGAGCAGTTCTTC. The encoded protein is CSAIPGFNEQFF.

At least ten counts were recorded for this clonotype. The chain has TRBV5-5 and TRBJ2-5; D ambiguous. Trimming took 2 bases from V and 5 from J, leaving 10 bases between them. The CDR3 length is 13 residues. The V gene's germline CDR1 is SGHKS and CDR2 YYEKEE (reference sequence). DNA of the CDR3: TGTGCCAGCAGCTTTCAAGGCAGGGAGACCCAGTACTTC. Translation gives CASSFQGRETQYF.

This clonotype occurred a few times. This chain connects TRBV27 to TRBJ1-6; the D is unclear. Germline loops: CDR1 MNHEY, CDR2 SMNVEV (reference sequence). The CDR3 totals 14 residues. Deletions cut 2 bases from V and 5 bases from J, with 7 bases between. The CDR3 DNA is TGTGCCAGCAGTTTAAAACAGAATAATTCACCCCTCCACTTT. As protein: CASSLKQNNSPLHF.

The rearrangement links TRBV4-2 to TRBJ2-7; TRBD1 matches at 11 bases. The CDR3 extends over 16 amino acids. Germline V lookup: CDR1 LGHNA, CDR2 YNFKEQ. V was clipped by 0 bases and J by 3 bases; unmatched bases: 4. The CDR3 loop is CASSQDRTGGVYEQYF. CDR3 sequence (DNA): TGTGCCAGCAGCCAAGATCGGACAGGGGGCGTCTACGAGCAGTACTTC.

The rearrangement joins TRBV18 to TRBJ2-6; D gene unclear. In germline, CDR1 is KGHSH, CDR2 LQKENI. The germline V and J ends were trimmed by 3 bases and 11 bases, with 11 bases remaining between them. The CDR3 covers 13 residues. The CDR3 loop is CASSPARRDVLTF. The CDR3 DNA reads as TGTGCCAGCTCACCGGCCCGTAGGGACGTCCTGACTTTC.

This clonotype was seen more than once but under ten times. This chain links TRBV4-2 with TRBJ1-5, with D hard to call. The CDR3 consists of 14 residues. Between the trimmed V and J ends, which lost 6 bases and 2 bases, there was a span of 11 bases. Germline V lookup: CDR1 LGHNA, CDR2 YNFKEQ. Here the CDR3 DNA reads TGTGCCAGCAGTACATCCAACGGCAATCAGCCCCAGCATTTT. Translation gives CASSTSNGNQPQHF.

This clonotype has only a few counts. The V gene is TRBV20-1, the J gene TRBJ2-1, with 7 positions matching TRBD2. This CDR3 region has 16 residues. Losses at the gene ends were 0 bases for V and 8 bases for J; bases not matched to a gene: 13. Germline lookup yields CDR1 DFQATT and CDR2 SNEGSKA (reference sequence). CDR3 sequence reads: CSARDRTRPSVDEQFF. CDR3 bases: TGCAGTGCTAGAGATCGGACTAGACCGTCGGTTGATGAGCAGTTCTTC.

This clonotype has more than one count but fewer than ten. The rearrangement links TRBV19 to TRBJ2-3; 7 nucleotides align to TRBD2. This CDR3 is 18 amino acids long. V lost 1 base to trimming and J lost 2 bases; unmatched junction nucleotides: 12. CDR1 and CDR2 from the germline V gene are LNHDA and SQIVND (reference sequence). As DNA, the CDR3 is TGTGCCAGTAGTATAGGCTTAGCCCGCGGGGGTTTCACAGATACGCAGTATTTT. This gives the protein CASSIGLARGGFTDTQYF.

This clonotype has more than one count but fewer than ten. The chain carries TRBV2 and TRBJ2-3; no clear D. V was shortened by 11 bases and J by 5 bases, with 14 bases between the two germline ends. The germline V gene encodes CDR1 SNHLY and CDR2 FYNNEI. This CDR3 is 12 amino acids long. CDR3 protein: CASRDPGDTQYF. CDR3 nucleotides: TGTGCCTCAAGGGATCCGGGAGATACGCAGTATTTT.

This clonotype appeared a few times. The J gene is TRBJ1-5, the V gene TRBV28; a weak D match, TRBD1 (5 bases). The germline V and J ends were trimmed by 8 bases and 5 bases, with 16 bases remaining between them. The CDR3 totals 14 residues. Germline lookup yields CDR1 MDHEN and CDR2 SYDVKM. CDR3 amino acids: CASLGVPIYQPQHF. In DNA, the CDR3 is TGTGCCAGCTTAGGGGTGCCTATTTATCAGCCCCAGCATTTT.

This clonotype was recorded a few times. The CDR3 reads CASSRESGYGYTF. The CDR3 DNA reads as TGTGCCAGCAGCCGAGAAAGTGGCTATGGCTACACCTTC. The genes are TRBV3-1 and TRBJ1-2; D gene uncertain. CDR1 is LGHDT, CDR2 YNNKEL, per germline (reference sequence). This CDR3 region has 13 residues. The V and J ends lost 4 bases and 4 bases respectively, with 10 bases between them.